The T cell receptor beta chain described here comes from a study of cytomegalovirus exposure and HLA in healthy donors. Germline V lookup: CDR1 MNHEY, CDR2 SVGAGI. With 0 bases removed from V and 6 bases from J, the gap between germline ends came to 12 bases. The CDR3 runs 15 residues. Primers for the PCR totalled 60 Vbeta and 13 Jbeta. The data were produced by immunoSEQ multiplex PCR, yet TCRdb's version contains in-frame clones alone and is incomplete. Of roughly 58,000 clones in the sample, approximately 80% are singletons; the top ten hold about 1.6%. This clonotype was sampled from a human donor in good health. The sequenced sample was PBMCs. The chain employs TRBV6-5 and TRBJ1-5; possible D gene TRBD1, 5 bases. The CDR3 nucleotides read TGTGCCAGCAGTTACTCGAATGGGGCCGGTCAGCCCCAGCATTTT. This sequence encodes CASSYSNGAGQPQHF.